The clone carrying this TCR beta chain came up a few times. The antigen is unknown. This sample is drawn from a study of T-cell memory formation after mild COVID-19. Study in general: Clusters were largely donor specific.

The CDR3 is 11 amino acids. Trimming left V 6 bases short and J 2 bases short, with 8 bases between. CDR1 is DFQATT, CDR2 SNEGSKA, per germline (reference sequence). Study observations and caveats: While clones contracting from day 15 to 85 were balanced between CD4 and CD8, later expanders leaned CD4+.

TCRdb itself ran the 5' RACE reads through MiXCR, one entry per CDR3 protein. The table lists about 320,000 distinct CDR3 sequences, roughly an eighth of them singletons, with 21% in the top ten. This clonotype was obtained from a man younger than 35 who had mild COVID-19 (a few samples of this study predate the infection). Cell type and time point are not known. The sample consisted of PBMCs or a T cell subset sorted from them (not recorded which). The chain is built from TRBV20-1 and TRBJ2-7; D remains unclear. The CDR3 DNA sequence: TGCAGTGCCCCGCAGGCCTACGAGCAGTACTTC. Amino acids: CSAPQAYEQYF.